Reported below is one T cell receptor beta chain. The data were taken from a study of blood T cell repertoires in COVID-19. As for the study in general: Sources were T cells, B-cell-depleted T cells, or PBMCs; the material itself was cDNA or gDNA.

In the source study's methods: Reference gene primer amplification yielded estimated nucleated cell counts. The table came from immunoSEQ multiplex PCR; TCRdb's copy has only in-frame clones and leaves some out. V, J and clone size are taken as reported in that table, and D and trimming were inferred from the DNA itself. The profile shows some 46,000 clones, approximately 88% of them singletons. The CDR3 runs to 13 residues. V lost 3 bases to trimming and J lost 6 bases; unmatched junction nucleotides: 2. CDR1 SGHRS and CDR2 YFSETQ come from the germline V gene. This chain connects TRBV5-1 to TRBJ1-2; 10 bases fit TRBD1. The sample comprised peripheral blood. This clonotype originated in a man aged 45-65 years with acute or convalescent COVID-19. CDR3 amino acids: CASSSGTGDGYTF. The CDR3, as DNA: TGCGCCAGCAGCTCCGGGACAGGGGATGGCTACACCTTC.